The T cell receptor (beta chain) under discussion was sequenced for a study of blood T cell repertoires in COVID-19. The data were produced by immunoSEQ multiplex PCR, yet TCRdb's version contains in-frame clones alone and is incomplete. The sample lists approximately 150,000 clones; 80% to 90% were seen once. Sequencing input: peripheral blood. The clonotype was recovered from a man aged 80 or over with acute or convalescent COVID-19.

The CDR3 nucleotides read TGTGCCAGTCACTGGGGGGACGGAGGGGAGCTGTTTTTT. Protein product: CASHWGDGGELFF. The chain has TRBV19 and TRBJ2-2; D is perhaps TRBD2 (6 bases). Germline CDR1 reads LNHDA; CDR2 reads SQIVND (reference sequence). V lost 8 bases and J 8 bases, leaving 15 bases between the germline ends. The CDR3 is 13 amino acids.